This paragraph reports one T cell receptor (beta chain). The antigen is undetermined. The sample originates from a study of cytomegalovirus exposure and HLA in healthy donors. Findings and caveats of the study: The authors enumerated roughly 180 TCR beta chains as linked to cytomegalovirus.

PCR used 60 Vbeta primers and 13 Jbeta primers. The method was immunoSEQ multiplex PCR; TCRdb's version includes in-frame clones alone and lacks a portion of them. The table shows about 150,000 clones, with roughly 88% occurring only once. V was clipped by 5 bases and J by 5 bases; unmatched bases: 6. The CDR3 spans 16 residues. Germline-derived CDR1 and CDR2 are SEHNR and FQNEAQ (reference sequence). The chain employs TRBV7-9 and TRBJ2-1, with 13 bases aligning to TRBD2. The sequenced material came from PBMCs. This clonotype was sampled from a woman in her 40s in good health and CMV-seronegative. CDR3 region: CASSVGLAGTDNEQFF. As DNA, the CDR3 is TGTGCCAGCAGCGTGGGACTAGCGGGGACTGACAATGAGCAGTTCTTC.